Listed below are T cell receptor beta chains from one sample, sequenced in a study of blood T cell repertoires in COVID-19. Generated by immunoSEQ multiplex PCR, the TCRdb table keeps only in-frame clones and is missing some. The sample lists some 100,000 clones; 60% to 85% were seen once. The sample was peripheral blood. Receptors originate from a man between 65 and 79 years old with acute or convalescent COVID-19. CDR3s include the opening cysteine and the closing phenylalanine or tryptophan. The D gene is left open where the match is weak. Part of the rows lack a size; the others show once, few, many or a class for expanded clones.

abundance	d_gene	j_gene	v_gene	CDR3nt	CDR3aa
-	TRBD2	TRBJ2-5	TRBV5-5	TGTGCCAGCAGCCTATCGACTAGCGGCCAAGAGACCCAGTACTTC	CASSLSTSGQETQYF
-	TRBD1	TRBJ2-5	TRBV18	TGTGCCAGCTCACCGAAGACAGGGCACCAAGAGACCCAGTACTTC	CASSPKTGHQETQYF
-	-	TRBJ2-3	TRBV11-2	TGTGCCAGCAGCTTAATCCCTCCCCCTAGCACAGATACGCAGTATTTT	CASSLIPPPSTDTQYF
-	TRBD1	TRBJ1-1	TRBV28	TGTGCCAGCAACCCGGGACAGGTGACCATGAACACTGAAGCTTTCTTT	CASNPGQVTMNTEAFF
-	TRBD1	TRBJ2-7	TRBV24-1	TGTGCCACCAGAAGCCGGGACAGGGTCAACTACGAGCAGTACTTC	CATRSRDRVNYEQYF
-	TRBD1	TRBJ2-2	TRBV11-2	TGTGCCAGCAGCTTTCGGGGACAGGGGGTAATCAGGACCGGGGAGCTGTTTTTT	CASSFRGQGVIRTGELFF
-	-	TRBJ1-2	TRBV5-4	TGTGCCAGCAGCTTCGGCGGTAACTATGGCTACACCTTC	CASSFGGNYGYTF
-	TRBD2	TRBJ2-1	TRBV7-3	TGTGCCAGCAGCTTACCAGCGGGGGGACACAATGAGCAGTTCTTC	CASSLPAGGHNEQFF
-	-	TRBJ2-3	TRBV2	TGTGCCAGCAGCCCCGAGGGCTACTATCACACAGATACGCAGTATTTT	CASSPEGYYHTDTQYF
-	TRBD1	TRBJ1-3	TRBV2	TGTGCCAGCAGGGAAGGGACAGTGGGAAACACCATATATTTT	CASREGTVGNTIYF
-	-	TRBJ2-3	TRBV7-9	TGTGCCAGCAGCTTAGTAGGAGCAGATACGCAGTATTTT	CASSLVGADTQYF
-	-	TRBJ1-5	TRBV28	TGTGCCAGCAGTTATCTCAGACTCCGACTTAGCAATCAGCCCCAGCATTTT	CASSYLRLRLSNQPQHF
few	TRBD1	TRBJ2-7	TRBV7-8	TGTGCCAGCAGCTTCCGGGACAGGGGGTTCTACGAGCAGTACTTC	CASSFRDRGFYEQYF
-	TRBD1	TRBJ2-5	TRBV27	TGTGCCAGTCCGGACAGGGGGCATCAAGAGACCCAGTACTTC	CASPDRGHQETQYF
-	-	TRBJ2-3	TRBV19	TGTGCCAGTGAGGGGCGGGAAACAGATACGCAGTATTTT	CASEGRETDTQYF